This T cell receptor (beta chain) stems from a study of OX40 agonist ivuxolimab in advanced cancers. TCRdb keeps only in-frame clones here, not all; method: immunoSEQ multiplex PCR. Of roughly 72,000 clones in the sample, roughly 89% were seen once. This clone was observed a single time. V was pared by 6 bases and J by 8 bases, with 13 bases between. The CDR3 is 12 amino acids. Germline CDR1 reads KGHSH; CDR2 reads LQKENI. This chain uses TRBV18 with TRBJ1-2; D is unresolved. This TCR was recovered from an adult with an advanced solid tumor such as melanoma, head and neck, liver or kidney cancer. The sample here was CD4+ or CD8+ T cells sorted from blood, taken in a trial of the OX40 agonist ivuxolimab. The CDR3 reads CASSPKPEGYTF. Here the CDR3 DNA reads TGTGCCAGCTCGCCCAAGCCGGAGGGCTACACCTTC.